What follows are 24 T cell receptor beta chains derived from one specimen sequenced in a study of blood T cell repertoires in COVID-19. Clones were sequenced by immunoSEQ multiplex PCR, and TCRdb holds only the in-frame ones, with some missing. The repertoire includes under 55,000 clones, around 80% of them detected once, and 25% sits in the top ten. Input material: peripheral blood. Every receptor here comes from a man between 65 and 85 years old with acute or convalescent COVID-19.

V usage is TRBV15 and J usage is TRBJ2-1, with D possibly matching TRBD2 (6 bases). There are 15 residues in the CDR3. CDR1 and CDR2 (germline): LNHNV, YYDKDF (reference sequence). The V end was cut by 3 bases, the J end by 4 bases, with 13 bases between. The CDR3 sequence: CATSRGSGDYNEQFF. The CDR3 DNA reads as TGTGCCACCAGCAGGGGTAGCGGAGATTACAATGAGCAGTTCTTC.

The V and J genes are TRBV3-1 (or the pseudogene TRBV3-2) and TRBJ1-2, with 7 nucleotides matching TRBD1. The trim removed 4 bases at V and 4 bases at J, leaving 12 bases unmatched. The CDR3 runs to 16 residues. Germline lookup yields CDR1 LGHDT and CDR2 YNNKEL (reference sequence). The chain's CDR3 is CASSPKPGQRIYGYTF. In DNA form, the CDR3 reads TGTGCCAGCAGCCCCAAACCGGGACAGCGAATCTATGGCTACACCTTC.

The J gene is TRBJ2-4, the V gene TRBV30, with D possibly matching TRBD2 (5 bases). Trimming took 3 bases from V and 3 from J, leaving 12 bases between them. The CDR3 totals 14 residues. Germline V lookup: CDR1 GTSNPN, CDR2 SVGIG (reference sequence). CDR3: CAWSEGRVKNIQYF. The CDR3 region has the DNA TGTGCCTGGAGCGAGGGAAGGGTCAAAAACATTCAGTACTTC.

In its sample, this clone was seen a few times. This rearrangement joins TRBV19 to TRBJ2-5; D remains unclear. Per germline, CDR1 LNHDA and CDR2 SQIVND (reference sequence). The germline V and J ends were trimmed by 6 bases and 5 bases, with 16 bases remaining between them. CDR3 length: 14 amino acids. As DNA, the CDR3 is TGTGCCAGTAGCACCCCAGGCCTTGAGGAGACCCAGTACTTC. This codes for CASSTPGLEETQYF.

This sequence joins TRBV7-9 and TRBJ2-7, with TRBD2 identical over 8 bases. V was pared by 3 bases and J by 0 bases, with 7 bases of the junction left unmatched. CDR1 is SEHNR, CDR2 FQNEAQ, per germline (reference sequence). The length of the CDR3 is 16 residues. The CDR3 spells CASSFYSGVSSYEQYF. CDR3 nucleotide sequence: TGTGCCAGCAGCTTCTATAGCGGGGTAAGCTCCTACGAGCAGTACTTC.

The chain has TRBV25-1 and TRBJ2-5, with D possibly TRBD2 on 6 matching bases. The V end was cut by 9 bases, the J end by 0 bases, with 20 bases between. CDR3 size: 16 residues. Germline values: CDR1 MGHDK, CDR2 SYGVNS. CDR3 sequence: CARPRGEETDQETQYF. CDR3 bases: TGTGCCAGACCGCGAGGGGAGGAGACAGACCAAGAGACCCAGTACTTC. The complete variable domain, with remaining parts taken from reference TRBV25-1 and TRBJ2-5, reads EADIYQTPRYLVIGTGKKITLECSQTMGHDKMYWYQQDPGMELHLIHYSYGVNSTEKGDLSSESTVSRIRTEHFPLTLESARPSHTSQYLCARPRGEETDQETQYFGPGTRLLVL.

This chain uses TRBV5-1 with TRBJ2-1, with 12 bases matching TRBD2. The CDR3 is 15 residues long. Germline V CDR1 and CDR2: SGHRS, YFSETQ. With V trimmed by 4 bases and J by 4 bases, 3 bases remained unmatched. The CDR3 sequence is CASSASGGAYNEQFF. As DNA, the CDR3 is TGCGCCAGCAGCGCTAGCGGGGGGGCTTACAATGAGCAGTTCTTC.

The chain is built from TRBV30 and TRBJ2-7, with D unclear. The germline CDR1 and CDR2 sequences are GTSNPN and SVGIG (reference sequence). The CDR3 is 11 residues long. V was clipped by 2 bases and J by 4 bases, with 6 bases between them. Here the CDR3 DNA reads TGTGCCTGGAGTCTTAATTACGAGCAGTACTTC. Protein: CAWSLNYEQYF.

The chain couples TRBV9 to TRBJ2-7, with 8 bases matching TRBD2. Trimming removed 3 bases from V and 9 bases from J; junction bases left unmatched: 23. Germline assignment: CDR1 SGDLS and CDR2 YYNGEE. The CDR3 totals 18 residues. CDR3 DNA sequence: TGTGCCAGCAGCGAGGGGGTGGGCAGCGGGAGTAGTCCCGGGGCGCAGTACTTC. It specifies CASSEGVGSGSSPGAQYF.

This clone was observed a handful of times. The chain employs TRBV3-1 (or the pseudogene TRBV3-2) and TRBJ1-2, with 8 bases matching TRBD1. With 3 bases clipped from V and 3 bases from J, the junction kept 3 bases outside the gene matches. The length of the CDR3 is 14 residues. Germline V gene sequence: CDR1 LGHDT, CDR2 YNNKEL (reference sequence). Written as DNA, the CDR3 is TGTGCCAGCAGCCACCAGGGGGCAGACTATGGCTACACCTTC. Translation gives CASSHQGADYGYTF.

This clone was detected only a few times. The gene calls are TRBV3-1 (or the pseudogene TRBV3-2) and TRBJ2-7; tentative D call: TRBD2 (6 bases). The germline CDR1 and CDR2 sequences are LGHDT and YNNKEL (reference sequence). The CDR3 totals 14 residues. Deletions cut 4 bases from V and 2 bases from J, with 12 bases between. CDR3: CASSPPSVTYEQYF. DNA of the CDR3: TGTGCCAGCAGCCCCCCTAGCGTGACCTACGAGCAGTACTTC.

The CDR3 DNA reads TGTGCCAGCAGTTTAGATCCGGGTTTGCCCACCGGGGAGCTGTTTTTT. Its protein is CASSLDPGLPTGELFF. The gene calls are TRBV28 and TRBJ2-2; no definite D call. Trimming cost V 2 bases and J 4 bases, with 14 bases left between them. Germline lookup yields CDR1 MDHEN and CDR2 SYDVKM. This CDR3 comprises 16 residues.

The chain is built from TRBV28 and TRBJ2-7, with a tentative D call TRBD1 (6 bases). Germline lookup yields CDR1 MDHEN and CDR2 SYDVKM. The CDR3 sequence is 16 residues long. Trimming left V 4 bases short and J 7 bases short, with 23 bases between. The CDR3 region has the DNA TGTGCCAGCAGTTCAACCTCCAGTGGGGGCAGGGAGGAGCAGTACTTC. Translated: CASSSTSSGGREEQYF. The whole variable domain, filled in from reference TRBV28 and TRBJ2-7, reads DVKVTQSSRYLVKRTGEKVFLECVQDMDHENMFWYRQDPGLGLRLIYFSYDVKMKEKGDIPEGYSVSREKKERFSLILESASTNQTSMYLCASSSTSSGGREEQYFGPGTRLTVT.

This chain joins TRBV19 and TRBJ1-5; weak D call: TRBD1 (6 bases). Trimming removed 5 bases from V and 3 bases from J, with 20 bases in between. The CDR3 extends over 17 amino acids. Germline lookup yields CDR1 LNHDA and CDR2 SQIVND (reference sequence). This CDR3 is CASSPSPWGGYNQPQHF. The CDR3 nucleotides are TGTGCCAGTAGTCCTTCGCCGTGGGGGGGCTACAATCAGCCCCAGCATTTT.

This clone has only a few counts. The chain employs TRBV2 and TRBJ1-1, with 7 bases identical to TRBD1. Germline values: CDR1 SNHLY, CDR2 FYNNEI. There are 15 residues in the CDR3. V lost 7 bases to trimming and J lost 2 bases; unmatched junction nucleotides: 10. The CDR3 region is CASTLGTVLNTEAFF. DNA for the CDR3: TGTGCCAGCACGCTTGGGACAGTACTCAACACTGAAGCTTTCTTT. The full variable domain, its missing parts supplied by reference TRBV2 and TRBJ1-1, is EPEVTQTPSHQVTQMGQEVILRCVPISNHLYFYWYRQILGQKVEFLVSFYNNEISEKSEIFDDQFSVERPDGSNFTLKIRSTKLEDSAMYFCASTLGTVLNTEAFFGQGTRLTVV.

This chain links TRBV6-5 with TRBJ1-5; 10 bases map to TRBD1. V gave up 6 bases and J gave up 9 bases; unmatched junction bases: 8. The length of the CDR3 is 14 residues. The germline V gene has CDR1 MNHEY and CDR2 SVGAGI. The CDR3 protein is CASSQDRGEWPQHF. CDR3 coding DNA: TGTGCCAGCAGCCAGGACAGGGGGGAATGGCCCCAGCATTTT.

This rearrangement joins TRBV9 to TRBJ1-1, with 7 bases that match TRBD1. In germline, CDR1 is SGDLS, CDR2 YYNGEE. The CDR3 runs to 15 residues. V shed 2 bases, J shed 2 bases, and the junction held 6 bases outside the gene matches. DNA of the CDR3: TGTGCCAGCAGCGTCCCAACAGGGGCTAACACTGAAGCTTTCTTT. Translated: CASSVPTGANTEAFF.

Here the CDR3 DNA reads TGCAGCGCTTCCGGGACAGGGGGCACCGGGGAGCTGTTTTTT. It translates to CSASGTGGTGELFF. This chain uses TRBV29-1 with TRBJ2-2; TRBD1 agrees at 11 bases. V was clipped by 7 bases and J by 4 bases; unmatched bases: 5. The germline gives CDR1 SQVTM, CDR2 ANQGSEA. This CDR3 region has 14 residues.

V and J are TRBV29-1 and TRBJ2-1; 10 bases are a match to TRBD2. The J segment lost 5 bases and the V segment lost 5 bases, leaving 9 bases of the junction unmatched. The CDR3 runs 15 residues. Germline V lookup: CDR1 SQVTM, CDR2 ANQGSEA. The CDR3 protein is CSVLLAGAKHNEQFF. CDR3 bases: TGCAGCGTTCTGCTAGCGGGAGCGAAACACAATGAGCAGTTCTTC.

This clone was observed once. V gene TRBV2 combines with J gene TRBJ1-1, with TRBD1 as a possible D gene (5 bases). CDR1 and CDR2 (germline): SNHLY, FYNNEI. The CDR3 contains 12 residues. Trimming cost V 6 bases and J 4 bases, with 9 bases left between them. This CDR3 is CASRVQGTEAFF. Written as DNA, the CDR3 is TGTGCCAGCAGGGTCCAGGGCACTGAAGCTTTCTTT.

The chain employs TRBV5-1 and TRBJ1-6; 7 bases line up with TRBD1. The ends lost 4 bases at V and 7 bases at J; junction bases unmatched: 8. The CDR3 runs to 15 residues. The germline CDR1 and CDR2 sequences are SGHRS and YFSETQ. The CDR3 sequence is CASSTSGGRNSPLHF. The CDR3 coding sequence is TGCGCCAGCAGCACCTCAGGGGGTAGAAATTCACCCCTCCACTTT.

CDR3 loop: CASSLRWRGQGFAGELFF. The CDR3 DNA reads as TGTGCCAGCAGTTTAAGGTGGCGGGGACAGGGGTTTGCCGGGGAGCTGTTTTTT. V is TRBV28 and J is TRBJ2-2; 10 bases are a match to TRBD1. After removal of 2 bases from V and 6 bases from J, the junction contained 12 bases not matched to a gene. This CDR3 comprises 18 residues. The germline V gene encodes CDR1 MDHEN and CDR2 SYDVKM. Complete variable domain (other parts from reference TRBV28 and TRBJ2-2): DVKVTQSSRYLVKRTGEKVFLECVQDMDHENMFWYRQDPGLGLRLIYFSYDVKMKEKGDIPEGYSVSREKKERFSLILESASTNQTSMYLCASSLRWRGQGFAGELFFGEGSRLTVL.

J is TRBJ2-5 and V is TRBV5-1, with 11 bases lining up with TRBD2. There are 15 residues in the CDR3. The V segment lost 0 bases and the J segment 4 bases; nucleotides outside the gene matches: 2. The germline V gene encodes CDR1 SGHRS and CDR2 YFSETQ. The CDR3 region is CASSLASGGTETQYF. CDR3 bases: TGCGCCAGCAGCTTGGCTAGCGGGGGGACAGAGACCCAGTACTTC.

The sample holds a few counts of this clone. V usage is TRBV7-9 and J usage is TRBJ1-1, with D maybe TRBD1 (6 bases). This CDR3 has 15 amino acids. The germline V and J ends were trimmed by 6 bases and 4 bases, with 18 bases remaining between them. Germline values: CDR1 SEHNR, CDR2 FQNEAQ (reference sequence). For the CDR3, the DNA is TGTGCCAGCAGTTACGACATTGGGGGCTTCACTGAAGCTTTCTTT. This encodes CASSYDIGGFTEAFF.